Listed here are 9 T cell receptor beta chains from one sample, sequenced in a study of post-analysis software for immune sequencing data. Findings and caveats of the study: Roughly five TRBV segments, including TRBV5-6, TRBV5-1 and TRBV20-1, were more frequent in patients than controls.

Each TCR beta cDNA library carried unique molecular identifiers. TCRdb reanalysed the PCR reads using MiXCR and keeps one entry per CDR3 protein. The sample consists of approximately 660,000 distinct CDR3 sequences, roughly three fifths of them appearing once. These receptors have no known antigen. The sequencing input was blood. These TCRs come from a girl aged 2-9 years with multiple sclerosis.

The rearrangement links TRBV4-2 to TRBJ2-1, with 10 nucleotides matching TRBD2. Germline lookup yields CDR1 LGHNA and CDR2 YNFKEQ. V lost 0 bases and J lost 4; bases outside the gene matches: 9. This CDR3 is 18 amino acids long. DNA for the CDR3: TGTGCCAGCAGCCAAGATAGCTCTAGCGGGAGCTCGTACAATGAGCAGTTCTTC. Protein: CASSQDSSSGSSYNEQFF.

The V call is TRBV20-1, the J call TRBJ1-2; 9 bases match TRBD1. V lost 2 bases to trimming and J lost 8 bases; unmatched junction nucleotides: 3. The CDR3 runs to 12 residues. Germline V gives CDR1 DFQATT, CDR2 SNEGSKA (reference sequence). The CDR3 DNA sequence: TGCAGTGCTAGATCGACAGGGGGAGGCTACACCTTC. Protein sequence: CSARSTGGGYTF.

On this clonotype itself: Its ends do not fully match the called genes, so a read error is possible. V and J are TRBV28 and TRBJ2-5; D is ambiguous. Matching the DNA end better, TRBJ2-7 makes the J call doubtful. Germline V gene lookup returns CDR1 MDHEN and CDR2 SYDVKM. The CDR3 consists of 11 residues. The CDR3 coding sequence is TGTGCCGGCAGTCACCTATACGAGCAGTACTTC. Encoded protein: CAGSHLYEQYF.

CDR3 nucleotide sequence: TGCAGTGCTAGAGTATCTACGGGGGGGACTGAAGCTTTCTTT. It yields the protein CSARVSTGGTEAFF. This rearrangement joins TRBV20-1 to TRBJ1-1, with D maybe TRBD1 (5 bases). V was shortened by 1 base and J by 5 bases, with 14 bases between the two germline ends. The CDR3 contains 14 residues. Germline V gene data show CDR1 as DFQATT and CDR2 as SNEGSKA (reference sequence).

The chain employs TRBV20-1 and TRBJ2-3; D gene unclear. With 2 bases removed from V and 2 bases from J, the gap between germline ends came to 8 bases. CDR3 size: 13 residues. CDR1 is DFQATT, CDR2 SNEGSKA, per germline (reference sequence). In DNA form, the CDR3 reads TGCAGTGCTAGATCGGAGAACACAGATACGCAGTATTTT. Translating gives CSARSENTDTQYF.

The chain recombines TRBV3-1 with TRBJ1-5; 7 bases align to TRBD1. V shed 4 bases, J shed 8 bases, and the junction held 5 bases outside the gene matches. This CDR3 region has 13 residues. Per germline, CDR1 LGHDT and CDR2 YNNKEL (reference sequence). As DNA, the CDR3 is TGTGCCAGCAGCCTCAGGGGGGGGGAGCCCCAGCATTTT. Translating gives CASSLRGGEPQHF.

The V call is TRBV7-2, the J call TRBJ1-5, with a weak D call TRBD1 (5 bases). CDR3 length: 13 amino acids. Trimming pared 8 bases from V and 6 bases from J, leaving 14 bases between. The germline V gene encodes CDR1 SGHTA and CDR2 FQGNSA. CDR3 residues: CASGADQGQPQHF. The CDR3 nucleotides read TGTGCCAGCGGGGCAGATCAGGGTCAGCCCCAGCATTTT. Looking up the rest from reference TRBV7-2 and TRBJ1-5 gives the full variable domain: GAGVSQSPSNKVTEKGKDVELRCDPISGHTALYWYRQSLGQGLEFLIYFQGNSAPDKSGLPSDRFSAERTGGSVSTLTIQRTQQEDSAVYLCASGADQGQPQHFGDGTRLSIL.

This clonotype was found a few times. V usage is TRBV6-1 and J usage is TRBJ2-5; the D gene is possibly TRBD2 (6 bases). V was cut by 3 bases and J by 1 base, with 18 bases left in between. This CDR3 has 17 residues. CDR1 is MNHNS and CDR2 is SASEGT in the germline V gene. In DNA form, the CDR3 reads TGTGCCAGCAGTGAGGATCGCGGGGTCCCCCCCCAAGAGACCCAGTACTTC. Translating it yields CASSEDRGVPPQETQYF.

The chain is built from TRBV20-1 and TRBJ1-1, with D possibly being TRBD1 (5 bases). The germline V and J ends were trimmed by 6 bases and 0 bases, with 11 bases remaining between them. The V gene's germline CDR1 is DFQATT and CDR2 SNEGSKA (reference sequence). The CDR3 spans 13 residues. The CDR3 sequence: CSAEQAMNTEAFF. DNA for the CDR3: TGCAGTGCGGAACAGGCCATGAACACTGAAGCTTTCTTT.